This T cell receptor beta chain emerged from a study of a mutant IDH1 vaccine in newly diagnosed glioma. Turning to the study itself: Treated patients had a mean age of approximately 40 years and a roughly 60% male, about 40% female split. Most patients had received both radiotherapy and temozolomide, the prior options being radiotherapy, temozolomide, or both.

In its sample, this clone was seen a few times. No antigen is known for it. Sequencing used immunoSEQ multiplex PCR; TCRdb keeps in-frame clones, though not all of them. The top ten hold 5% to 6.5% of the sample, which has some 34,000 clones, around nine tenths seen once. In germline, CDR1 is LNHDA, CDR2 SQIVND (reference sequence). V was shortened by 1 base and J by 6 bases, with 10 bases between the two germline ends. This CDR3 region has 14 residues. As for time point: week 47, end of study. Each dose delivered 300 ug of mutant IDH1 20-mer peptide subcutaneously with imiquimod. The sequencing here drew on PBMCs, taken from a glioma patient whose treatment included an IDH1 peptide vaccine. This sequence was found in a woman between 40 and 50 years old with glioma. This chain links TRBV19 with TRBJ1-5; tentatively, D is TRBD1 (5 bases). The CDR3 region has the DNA TGTGCCAGTAGTATAGGCAGGGAATTTCAGCCCCAGCATTTT. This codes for CASSIGREFQPQHF. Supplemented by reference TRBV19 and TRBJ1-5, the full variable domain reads DGGITQSPKYLFRKEGQNVTLSCEQNLNHDAMYWYRQDPGQGLRLIYYSQIVNDFQKGDIAEGYSVSREKKESFPLTVTSAQKNPTAFYLCASSIGREFQPQHFGDGTRLSIL.